This is a list of T cell receptor beta chains from one sample in a study of CD8 T cells in ankylosing spondylitis. TCRdb re-derived calls from the 5' RACE reads in MiXCR, one entry per CDR3 protein. Counted here are about 42,000 distinct CDR3 sequences, roughly 2.6% occurring once; the ten biggest clones make up under 6%. The sequenced sample was blood, either unsorted or a sorted T cell fraction (not recorded which). These receptors were collected from a male donor with ankylosing spondylitis or in good health (not recorded which). The CDR3 runs from the conserved cysteine through the conserved F or W. The D gene is left open where the match is weak. Clone size is given as once, few or many counts, or a class when the clone is expanded.

j_call	d_call	v_call	clone_size	cdr3_aa	cdr3_nt
TRBJ2-5	TRBD2	TRBV9	many	CASRRGLRETQYF	TGTGCCAGCAGGAGGGGACTAAGAGAGACCCAGTACTTC
TRBJ1-1	-	TRBV9	many	CASSVSPPGSGNTEAFF	TGTGCCAGCAGCGTAAGCCCTCCCGGGTCGGGGAACACTGAAGCTTTCTTT
TRBJ2-5	-	TRBV9	many	CASSTRDSQGTQYF	TGTGCCAGCAGCACCCGGGACTCTCAGGGGACCCAGTACTTC
TRBJ2-2	-	TRBV9	few	CASSVAETSVTGELFF	TGTGCCAGCAGCGTAGCTGAGACTAGTGTCACCGGGGAGCTGTTTTTT
TRBJ1-5	-	TRBV9	many	CASSVGWAFHQPQHF	TGTGCCAGCAGCGTAGGATGGGCCTTCCATCAGCCCCAGCATTTT
TRBJ2-5	-	TRBV9	many	CASSVRRLDPQETQYF	TGTGCCAGCAGCGTAAGGCGGTTAGACCCCCAAGAGACCCAGTACTTC
TRBJ2-1	TRBD2	TRBV9	many	CASSVVEGVAGASNEQFF	TGTGCCAGCAGCGTAGTTGAAGGGGTAGCGGGAGCCTCCAATGAGCAGTTCTTC
TRBJ2-3	-	TRBV9	many	CASSVTWGTDTQYF	TGTGCCAGCAGCGTAACGTGGGGGACAGATACGCAGTATTTT
TRBJ2-2	-	TRBV9	many	CASSPILGGELFF	TGTGCCAGCAGCCCCATCCTTGGGGGGGAGCTGTTTTTT
TRBJ1-5	-	TRBV21-1	many	CASSKFAGEGNQPQHF	TGTGCCAGCAGCAAATTTGCAGGGGAGGGCAATCAGCCCCAGCATTTT
TRBJ2-7	TRBD1	TRBV9	many	CASSASGTGTSEQYF	TGTGCCAGCAGCGCCTCCGGGACAGGGACGAGCGAGCAGTACTTC
TRBJ2-7	TRBD2	TRBV9	many	CASSTQTSGSRYEQYF	TGTGCCAGCAGCACACAGACTAGCGGGAGTCGTTACGAGCAGTACTTC
TRBJ1-5	-	TRBV9	many	CASSPRDSNQPQHF	TGTGCCAGCAGCCCCAGGGATAGCAATCAGCCCCAGCATTTT
TRBJ2-1	-	TRBV9	many	CASSVEAGWNEQFF	TGTGCCAGCAGCGTAGAGGCAGGGTGGAATGAGCAGTTCTTC
TRBJ1-4	-	TRBV9	many	CASSVAHGTNEKLFF	TGTGCCAGCAGCGTAGCCCATGGGACTAATGAAAAACTGTTTTTT
TRBJ2-3	-	TRBV9	many	CASSPKGERDTQYF	TGTGCCAGCAGCCCCAAGGGGGAGAGAGATACGCAGTATTTT
TRBJ2-5	-	TRBV9	many	CASSVGPGRGETQYF	TGTGCCAGCAGCGTAGGCCCGGGAAGGGGAGAGACCCAGTACTTC
TRBJ2-7	TRBD2	TRBV9	many	CASSVSAGGEYEQYF	TGTGCCAGCAGCGTATCTGCGGGAGGCGAGTACGAGCAGTACTTC
TRBJ2-2	-	TRBV9	few	CASSAWGAPDTGELFF	TGTGCCAGCAGCGCCTGGGGTGCCCCCGACACCGGGGAGCTGTTTTTT
TRBJ2-6	-	TRBV9	many	CASSVEMGANVLTF	TGTGCCAGCAGCGTCGAGATGGGGGCCAACGTCCTGACTTTC
TRBJ2-3	-	TRBV9	many	CASSRTRGADTQYF	TGTGCCAGCAGCCGAACCCGGGGCGCAGATACGCAGTATTTT
TRBJ2-1	TRBD2	TRBV9	many	CASSVAHYPSGRARNEQFF	TGTGCCAGCAGCGTAGCTCATTATCCTAGCGGGAGGGCACGTAATGAGCAGTTCTTC
TRBJ1-2	TRBD1	TRBV9	many	CASSVDGQAFYGYTF	TGTGCCAGCAGCGTAGATGGACAGGCGTTCTATGGCTACACCTTC
TRBJ2-2	TRBD2	TRBV9	many	CASSAGLAPTGELFF	TGTGCCAGCAGCGCCGGACTAGCGCCCACCGGGGAGCTGTTTTTT